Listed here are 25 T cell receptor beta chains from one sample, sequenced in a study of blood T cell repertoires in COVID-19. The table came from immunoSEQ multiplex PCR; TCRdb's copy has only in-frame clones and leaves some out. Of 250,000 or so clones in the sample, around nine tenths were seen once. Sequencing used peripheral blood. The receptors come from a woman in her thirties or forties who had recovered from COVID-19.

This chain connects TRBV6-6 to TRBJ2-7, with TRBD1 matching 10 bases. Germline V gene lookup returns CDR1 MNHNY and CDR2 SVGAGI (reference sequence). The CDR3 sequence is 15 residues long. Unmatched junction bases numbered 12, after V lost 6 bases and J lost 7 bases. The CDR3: CASRATGTGVGEQYF. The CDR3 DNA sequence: TGTGCCAGCAGGGCTACAGGGACAGGGGTAGGTGAGCAGTACTTC.

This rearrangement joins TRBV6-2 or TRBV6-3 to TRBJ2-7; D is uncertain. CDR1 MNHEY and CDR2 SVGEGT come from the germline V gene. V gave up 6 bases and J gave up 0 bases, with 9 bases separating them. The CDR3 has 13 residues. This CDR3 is CASSEWASYEQYF. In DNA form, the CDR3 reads TGTGCCAGCAGCGAGTGGGCCTCCTACGAGCAGTACTTC.

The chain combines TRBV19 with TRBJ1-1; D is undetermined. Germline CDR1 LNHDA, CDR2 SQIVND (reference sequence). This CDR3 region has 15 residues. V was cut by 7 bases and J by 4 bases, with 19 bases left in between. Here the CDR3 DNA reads TGTGCCAGTATCCGGACTTCTTCGAAGAGCACTGAAGCTTTCTTT. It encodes CASIRTSSKSTEAFF.

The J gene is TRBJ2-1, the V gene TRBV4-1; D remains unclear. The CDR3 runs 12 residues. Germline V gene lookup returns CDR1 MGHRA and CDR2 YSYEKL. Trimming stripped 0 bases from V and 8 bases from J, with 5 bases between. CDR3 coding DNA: TGCGCCAGCAGCCAAGATTCTTATGAGCAGTTCTTC. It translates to CASSQDSYEQFF.

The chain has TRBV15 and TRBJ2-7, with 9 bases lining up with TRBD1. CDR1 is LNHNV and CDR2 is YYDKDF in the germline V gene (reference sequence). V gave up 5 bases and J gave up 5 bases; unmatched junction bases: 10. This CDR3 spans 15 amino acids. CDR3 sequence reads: CATSAPGTGFHEQYF. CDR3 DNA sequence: TGTGCCACCAGCGCGCCCGGGACAGGGTTCCACGAGCAGTACTTC.

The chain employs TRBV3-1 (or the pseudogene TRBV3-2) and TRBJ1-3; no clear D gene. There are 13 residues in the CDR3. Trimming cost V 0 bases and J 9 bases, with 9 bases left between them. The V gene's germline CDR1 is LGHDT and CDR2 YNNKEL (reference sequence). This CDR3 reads CASSQDPGLTIYF. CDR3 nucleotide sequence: TGTGCCAGCAGCCAAGATCCAGGTCTCACCATATATTTT.

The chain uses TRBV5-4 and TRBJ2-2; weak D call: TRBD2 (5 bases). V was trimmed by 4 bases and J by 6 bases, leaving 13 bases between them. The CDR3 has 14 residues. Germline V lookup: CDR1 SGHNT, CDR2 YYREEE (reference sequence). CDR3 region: CASSTRPEAGELFF. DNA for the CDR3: TGTGCCAGCAGCACCCGACCGGAGGCCGGGGAGCTGTTTTTT.

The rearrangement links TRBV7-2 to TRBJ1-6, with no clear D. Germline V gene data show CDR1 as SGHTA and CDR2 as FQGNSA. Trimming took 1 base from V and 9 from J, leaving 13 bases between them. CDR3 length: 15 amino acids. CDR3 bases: TGTGCCAGCAGCTTAGGTCCAGGCGAAGGTTCACCCCTCCACTTT. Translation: CASSLGPGEGSPLHF.

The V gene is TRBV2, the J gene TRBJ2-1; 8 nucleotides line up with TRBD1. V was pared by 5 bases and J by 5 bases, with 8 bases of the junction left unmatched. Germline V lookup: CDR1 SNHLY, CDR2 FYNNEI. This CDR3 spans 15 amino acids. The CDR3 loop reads CASSRQGIENNEQFF. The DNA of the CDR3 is TGTGCCAGCAGTCGACAGGGGATTGAGAACAATGAGCAGTTCTTC.

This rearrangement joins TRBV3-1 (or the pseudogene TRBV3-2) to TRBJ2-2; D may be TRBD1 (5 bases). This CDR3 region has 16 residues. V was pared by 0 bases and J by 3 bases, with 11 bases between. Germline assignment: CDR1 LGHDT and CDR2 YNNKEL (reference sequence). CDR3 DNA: TGTGCCAGCAGCCAAGATCGAAGGACACACACCGGGGAGCTGTTTTTT. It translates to CASSQDRRTHTGELFF.

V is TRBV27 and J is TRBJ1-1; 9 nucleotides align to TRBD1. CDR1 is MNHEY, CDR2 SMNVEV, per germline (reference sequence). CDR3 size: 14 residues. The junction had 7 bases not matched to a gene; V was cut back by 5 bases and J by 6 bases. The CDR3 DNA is TGTGCCAGCAGTCCCGGACAGGGGATCGCTGAAGCTTTCTTT. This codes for CASSPGQGIAEAFF.

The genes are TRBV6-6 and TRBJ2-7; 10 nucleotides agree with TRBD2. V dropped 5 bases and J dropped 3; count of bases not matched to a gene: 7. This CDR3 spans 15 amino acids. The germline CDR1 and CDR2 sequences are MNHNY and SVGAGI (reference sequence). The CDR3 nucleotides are TGTGCCAGCAGTCAGTTCCCTAGCGGGGGCTACGAGCAGTACTTC. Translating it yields CASSQFPSGGYEQYF.

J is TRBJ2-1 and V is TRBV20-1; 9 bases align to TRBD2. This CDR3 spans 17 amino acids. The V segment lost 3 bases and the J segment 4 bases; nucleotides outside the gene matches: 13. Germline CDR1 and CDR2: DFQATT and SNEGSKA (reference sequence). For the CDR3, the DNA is TGCAGTGCTAGTGGGTCCCGGGCTAGCGGGGCTTACAATGAGCAGTTCTTC. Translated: CSASGSRASGAYNEQFF.

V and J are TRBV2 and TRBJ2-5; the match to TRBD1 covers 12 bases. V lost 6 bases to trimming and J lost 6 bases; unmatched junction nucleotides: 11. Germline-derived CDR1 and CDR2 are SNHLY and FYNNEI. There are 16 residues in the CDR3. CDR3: CASSRQGTGGMKTQYF. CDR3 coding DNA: TGTGCCAGCAGCCGACAAGGGACAGGGGGCATGAAGACCCAGTACTTC.

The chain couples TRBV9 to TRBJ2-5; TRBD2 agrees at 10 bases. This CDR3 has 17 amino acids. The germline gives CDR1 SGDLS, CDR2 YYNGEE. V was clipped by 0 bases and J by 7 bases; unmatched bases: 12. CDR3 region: CASSVEGTSGELGTQYF. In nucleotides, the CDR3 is TGTGCCAGCAGCGTAGAAGGCACTAGCGGGGAGTTGGGGACCCAGTACTTC.

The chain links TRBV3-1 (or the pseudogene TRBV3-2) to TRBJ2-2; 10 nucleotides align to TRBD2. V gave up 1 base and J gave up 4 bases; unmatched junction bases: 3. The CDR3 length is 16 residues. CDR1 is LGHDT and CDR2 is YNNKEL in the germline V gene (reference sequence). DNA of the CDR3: TGTGCCAGCAGCCAAGGTAGCGGGGGGTCCACCGGGGAGCTGTTTTTT. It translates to CASSQGSGGSTGELFF.

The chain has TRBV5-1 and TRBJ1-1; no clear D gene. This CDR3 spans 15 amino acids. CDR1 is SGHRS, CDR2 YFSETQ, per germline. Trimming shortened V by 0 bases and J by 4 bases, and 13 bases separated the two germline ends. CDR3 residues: CASSLGRGGSTEAFF. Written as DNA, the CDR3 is TGCGCCAGCAGCTTGGGGCGAGGCGGATCCACTGAAGCTTTCTTT.

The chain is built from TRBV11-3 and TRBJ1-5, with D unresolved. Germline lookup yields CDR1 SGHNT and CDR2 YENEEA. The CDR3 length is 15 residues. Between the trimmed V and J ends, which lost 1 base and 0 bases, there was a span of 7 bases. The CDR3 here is CASSLGRFSNQPQHF. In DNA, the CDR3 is TGTGCCAGCAGCTTAGGTCGGTTTAGCAATCAGCCCCAGCATTTT.

Here the CDR3 reads CASSVGSSNQPQHF. The CDR3 bases are TGTGCCAGCAGCGTAGGCAGTAGCAATCAGCCCCAGCATTTT. This chain uses TRBV9 with TRBJ1-5, with D unresolved. CDR3 size: 14 residues. CDR1 and CDR2 from the germline V gene are SGDLS and YYNGEE. The V and J ends lost 0 bases and 0 bases respectively, with 4 bases between them.

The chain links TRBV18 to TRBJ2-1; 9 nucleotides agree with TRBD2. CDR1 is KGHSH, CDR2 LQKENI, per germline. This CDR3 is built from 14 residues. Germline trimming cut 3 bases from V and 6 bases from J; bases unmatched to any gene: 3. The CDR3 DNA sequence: TGTGCCAGCTCACCGGGACTAGCAGGCAATGAGCAGTTCTTC. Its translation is CASSPGLAGNEQFF.

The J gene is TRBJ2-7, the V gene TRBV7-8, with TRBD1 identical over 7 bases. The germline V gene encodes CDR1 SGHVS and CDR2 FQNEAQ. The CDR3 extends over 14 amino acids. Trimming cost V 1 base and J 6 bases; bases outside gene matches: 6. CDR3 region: CASSLETGSREQYF. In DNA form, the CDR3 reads TGTGCCAGCAGCTTAGAGACAGGGTCGCGCGAGCAGTACTTC.

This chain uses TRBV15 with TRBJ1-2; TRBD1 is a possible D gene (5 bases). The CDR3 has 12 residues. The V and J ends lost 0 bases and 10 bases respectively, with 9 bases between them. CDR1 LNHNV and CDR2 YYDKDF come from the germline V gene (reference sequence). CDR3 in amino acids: CATSRDRTNYTF. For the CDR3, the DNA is TGTGCCACCAGCAGAGATCGGACAAACTACACCTTC.

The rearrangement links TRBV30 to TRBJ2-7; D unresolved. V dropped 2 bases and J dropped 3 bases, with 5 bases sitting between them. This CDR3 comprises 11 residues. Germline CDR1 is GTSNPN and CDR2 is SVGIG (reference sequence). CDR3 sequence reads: CAWSTGYEQYF. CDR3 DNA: TGTGCCTGGAGTACCGGCTACGAGCAGTACTTC.

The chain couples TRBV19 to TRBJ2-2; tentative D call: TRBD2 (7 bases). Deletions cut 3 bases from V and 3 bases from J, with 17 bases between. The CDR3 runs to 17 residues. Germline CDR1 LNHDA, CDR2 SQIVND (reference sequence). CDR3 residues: CASSIPRGGGDTGELFF. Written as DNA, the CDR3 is TGTGCCAGTAGTATCCCCCGAGGGGGAGGGGACACCGGGGAGCTGTTTTTT.

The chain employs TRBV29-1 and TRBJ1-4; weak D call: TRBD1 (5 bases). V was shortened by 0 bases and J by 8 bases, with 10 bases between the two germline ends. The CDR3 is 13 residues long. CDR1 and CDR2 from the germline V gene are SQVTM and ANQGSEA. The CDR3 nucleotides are TGCAGCGTTGAAGACAGGGTCACCGAAAAACTGTTTTTT. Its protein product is CSVEDRVTEKLFF.